What follows are 25 T cell receptor beta chains derived from one specimen sequenced in a study of T cell changes during pregnancy in multiple sclerosis. The repertoire was sequenced with immunoSEQ multiplex PCR; TCRdb's copy has only in-frame clones and lacks some. The repertoire has tens of thousands of clones, approximately 90% of them found once; the top ten carry less than 1.5%. The sample was PBMCs (not recorded whether the cells were cultured). The receptors come from a female donor with multiple sclerosis, enrolled in a pregnancy study.

The rearrangement links TRBV4-3 to TRBJ2-7, with TRBD2 identical over 7 bases. Germline V gene sequence: CDR1 LGHNA, CDR2 YSLEER. The CDR3 sequence is 16 residues long. V trimming: 1 base; J trimming: 3 bases; junction bases outside the gene matches: 9. CDR3 amino acids: CASSQGLGGSYYEQYF. The CDR3 coding sequence is TGCGCCAGCAGCCAAGGATTAGGCGGGAGTTACTACGAGCAGTACTTC.

V is TRBV19 and J is TRBJ1-1; 11 bases match TRBD1. V lost 6 bases and J lost 4; bases outside the gene matches: 4. Germline V gene lookup returns CDR1 LNHDA and CDR2 SQIVND (reference sequence). The CDR3 is 14 residues long. In nucleotides, the CDR3 is TGTGCCAGTAGACCCGGGACAGGGGGCACTGAAGCTTTCTTT. Translating it yields CASRPGTGGTEAFF.

The J gene is TRBJ1-1, the V gene TRBV7-2; 8 nucleotides align to TRBD1. The CDR3 has 15 amino acids. V was pared by 3 bases and J by 2 bases, with 5 bases of the junction left unmatched. Germline-derived CDR1 and CDR2 are SGHTA and FQGNSA. CDR3 sequence reads: CASSFAGQANTEAFF. The CDR3 bases are TGTGCCAGCAGCTTCGCGGGACAGGCAAACACTGAAGCTTTCTTT. The whole variable domain, filled in from reference TRBV7-2 and TRBJ1-1, reads GAGVSQSPSNKVTEKGKDVELRCDPISGHTALYWYRQSLGQGLEFLIYFQGNSAPDKSGLPSDRFSAERTGGSVSTLTIQRTQQEDSAVYLCASSFAGQANTEAFFGQGTRLTVV.

V and J are TRBV19 and TRBJ2-7; TRBD2 is a possible D gene (6 bases). V lost 5 bases and J 2 bases, leaving 7 bases between the germline ends. The CDR3 has 12 amino acids. From germline, CDR1 is LNHDA and CDR2 SQIVND (reference sequence). CDR3 nucleotides: TGTGCCAGTAGTGGAGGGGCCTACGAGCAGTACTTC. Its translation: CASSGGAYEQYF.

J is TRBJ2-2 and V is TRBV5-8; 10 bases fit TRBD2. CDR1 is SGHTS and CDR2 is YDEGEE in the germline V gene. Unmatched junction bases numbered 16, after V lost 7 bases and J lost 4 bases. The CDR3 has 18 residues. CDR3 in amino acids: CASRPRLAGVGGTGELFF. In nucleotides, the CDR3 is TGTGCCAGCCGCCCACGGCTAGCGGGAGTGGGCGGCACCGGGGAGCTGTTTTTT.

The chain is built from TRBV19 and TRBJ1-2; D may be TRBD1 (6 bases). Germline CDR1 reads LNHDA; CDR2 reads SQIVND (reference sequence). The CDR3 loop spans 13 amino acids. V was clipped by 5 bases and J by 4 bases, with 11 bases between them. The CDR3 loop is CASSPTGPYGYTF. In DNA, the CDR3 is TGTGCCAGTAGTCCCACAGGGCCCTATGGCTACACCTTC.

The chain uses TRBV6-1 and TRBJ2-1; TRBD2 aligns across 9 bases. V shed 2 bases and J 8 bases; nucleotides not matched to a gene: 10. Germline-derived CDR1 and CDR2 are MNHNS and SASEGT. The CDR3 is 16 residues long. CDR3 sequence (DNA): TGTGCCAGCAGTGAACCGAGCGGGAGGAGGGGGGATGAGCAGTTCTTC. Its protein is CASSEPSGRRGDEQFF.

The chain has TRBV5-1 and TRBJ2-1; TRBD1 matches 8 bases. Germline V gene data show CDR1 as SGHRS and CDR2 as YFSETQ. The CDR3 totals 15 residues. V lost 4 bases and J lost 2; bases outside the gene matches: 5. CDR3 DNA: TGCGCCAGCAGCCCAGACAGGGGAACCTACAATGAGCAGTTCTTC. This encodes CASSPDRGTYNEQFF. Full variable domain (missing parts from reference TRBV5-1 and TRBJ2-1): KAGVTQTPRYLIKTRGQQVTLSCSPISGHRSVSWYQQTPGQGLQFLFEYFSETQRNKGNFPGRFSGRQFSNSRSEMNVSTLELGDSALYLCASSPDRGTYNEQFFGPGTRLTVL.

J is TRBJ2-4 and V is TRBV5-6; 7 bases fit TRBD2. After removal of 1 base from V and 4 bases from J, the junction contained 8 bases not matched to a gene. The germline CDR1 and CDR2 sequences are SGHDT and YYEEEE. The CDR3 is 16 amino acids. CDR3 coding DNA: TGTGCCAGCAGCTTGCTTCTAGCGGCGGAAAAAAACATTCAGTACTTC. Protein: CASSLLLAAEKNIQYF.

The V gene is TRBV4-2, the J gene TRBJ2-7; D ambiguous. Germline V gene data show CDR1 as LGHNA and CDR2 as YNFKEQ. The length of the CDR3 is 12 residues. The V end was cut by 0 bases, the J end by 5 bases, with 5 bases between. The DNA of the CDR3 is TGTGCCAGCAGCCAAGAGAGCGACGAGCAGTACTTC. Protein sequence: CASSQESDEQYF.

CDR3 amino acids: CASSFPGSGLAGSEQFF. In DNA form, the CDR3 reads TGTGCCAGCAGTTTCCCCGGGTCGGGACTAGCGGGAAGTGAGCAGTTCTTC. The chain employs TRBV28 and TRBJ2-1, with 13 bases aligning to TRBD2. Germline V gives CDR1 MDHEN, CDR2 SYDVKM. The V gene end was trimmed by 3 bases and the J gene end by 9 bases; junction bases not matched to a gene: 11. The CDR3 totals 17 residues.

The chain couples TRBV9 to TRBJ2-2, with 9 bases identical to TRBD2. The CDR3 is made up of 15 amino acids. CDR1 and CDR2 from the germline V gene are SGDLS and YYNGEE. The V segment lost 2 bases and the J segment 4 bases; nucleotides outside the gene matches: 3. Written as DNA, the CDR3 is TGTGCCAGCAGCGTTAGCGGGAGCTTCACCGGGGAGCTGTTTTTT. It codes for CASSVSGSFTGELFF.

The chain's CDR3 is CASSPRPPATPHEQFF. The DNA of the CDR3 is TGTGCCAGCAGTCCCCGCCCTCCGGCAACCCCCCATGAGCAGTTCTTC. V usage is TRBV27 and J usage is TRBJ2-1; D gene uncertain. Trimming cost V 5 bases and J 8 bases, with 22 bases left between them. The germline CDR1 and CDR2 sequences are MNHEY and SMNVEV (reference sequence). The CDR3 has 16 amino acids.

V usage is TRBV7-8 and J usage is TRBJ2-7, with 10 bases aligning to TRBD2. Losses at the gene ends were 1 base for V and 2 bases for J; bases not matched to a gene: 11. The germline V gene has CDR1 SGHVS and CDR2 FQNEAQ. The CDR3 spans 18 residues. The CDR3 bases are TGTGCCAGCAGCTTAGTATCGGTGGTAGGACTAGCGGCCTACGAGCAGTACTTC. It translates to CASSLVSVVGLAAYEQYF.

The chain carries TRBV5-1 and TRBJ2-2; TRBD1 agrees at 8 bases. The CDR3 has 15 residues. Germline V gives CDR1 SGHRS, CDR2 YFSETQ. J was trimmed by 5 bases and V by 5 bases; bases with no gene match: 8. The CDR3 nucleotides read TGCGCCAGCAGTAAAGGACAGGGAGAAACCGGGGAGCTGTTTTTT. This sequence encodes CASSKGQGETGELFF.

V gene TRBV19 combines with J gene TRBJ2-5, with D perhaps TRBD1 or TRBD2 (6 bases each). The CDR3 is made up of 17 amino acids. Between the trimmed V and J ends, which lost 1 base and 2 bases, there was a span of 17 bases. Germline CDR1 LNHDA, CDR2 SQIVND (reference sequence). Written as DNA, the CDR3 is TGTGCCAGTAGTATAGCAGAGTTGGGGGGCTCGCAAGAGACCCAGTACTTC. Amino acid sequence: CASSIAELGGSQETQYF.

The table lists this clone with a few counts. The rearrangement links TRBV5-1 to TRBJ2-7, with a weak D call TRBD1 (5 bases). Trimming shortened V by 2 bases and J by 3 bases, and 15 bases separated the two germline ends. The CDR3 has 15 residues. Germline V gene lookup returns CDR1 SGHRS and CDR2 YFSETQ. As DNA, the CDR3 is TGCGCCAGCAGCTTTTTGCAGGGCGTTCTCTACGAGCAGTACTTC. Translating gives CASSFLQGVLYEQYF.

The genes are TRBV7-2 and TRBJ2-3; D tentatively fits TRBD1 or TRBD2 (6 bases each). V lost 2 bases and J lost 6, with 15 bases in between. The CDR3 is 15 residues long. Germline CDR1 SGHTA, CDR2 FQGNSA. For the CDR3, the DNA is TGTGCCAGCAGCTTACGCAGGGGACTGGGGGATACGCAGTATTTT. It is translated as CASSLRRGLGDTQYF.

The chain links TRBV7-9 to TRBJ1-1; 7 nucleotides match TRBD1. Trimming cost V 0 bases and J 3 bases; bases outside gene matches: 4. The CDR3 runs 15 residues. Germline V gives CDR1 SEHNR, CDR2 FQNEAQ (reference sequence). Here the CDR3 DNA reads TGTGCCAGCAGCTTAGCAGGGGGCTTTGACACTGAAGCTTTCTTT. Protein sequence: CASSLAGGFDTEAFF.

The chain links TRBV28 to TRBJ2-1; 13 nucleotides match TRBD2. This CDR3 is 17 amino acids long. The germline V gene encodes CDR1 MDHEN and CDR2 SYDVKM. Trimming cost V 5 bases and J 1 base; bases outside gene matches: 5. The CDR3 protein is CASSLQTSGRSYNEQFF. CDR3 coding DNA: TGTGCCAGCAGTCTCCAGACTAGCGGGAGGTCCTACAATGAGCAGTTCTTC.

The V and J genes are TRBV5-1 and TRBJ2-2, with 10 bases identical to TRBD2. Trimming took 4 bases from V and 3 from J; bases not matched to a gene: 6. The germline V gene has CDR1 SGHRS and CDR2 YFSETQ. This CDR3 has 16 amino acids. CDR3 in amino acids: CASSRESGRDTGELFF. The CDR3 bases are TGCGCCAGCAGCAGAGAAAGCGGGAGGGACACCGGGGAGCTGTTTTTT. The variable domain in full, completed from reference TRBV5-1 and TRBJ2-2, reads KAGVTQTPRYLIKTRGQQVTLSCSPISGHRSVSWYQQTPGQGLQFLFEYFSETQRNKGNFPGRFSGRQFSNSRSEMNVSTLELGDSALYLCASSRESGRDTGELFFGEGSRLTVL.

The rearrangement uses TRBV25-1 and TRBJ2-5; possibly TRBD2 for D (5 bases). Germline-derived CDR1 and CDR2 are MGHDK and SYGVNS. The CDR3 extends over 14 amino acids. Deletions cut 7 bases from V and 4 bases from J, with 16 bases between. CDR3 in amino acids: CASNKRELPETQYF. CDR3 nucleotides: TGTGCCAGCAACAAGAGGGAGCTGCCAGAGACCCAGTACTTC.

The chain links TRBV11-2 to TRBJ2-7; tentatively, D is TRBD2 (6 bases). The CDR3 is 14 residues long. Per the germline V gene, CDR1 is SGHAT and CDR2 is FQNNGV. The germline V and J ends were trimmed by 1 base and 5 bases, with 12 bases remaining between them. The CDR3 coding sequence is TGTGCCAGCAGCTTAGCTCGGGGGAGCGACGAGCAGTACTTC. It translates to CASSLARGSDEQYF.

V usage is TRBV19 and J usage is TRBJ2-7, with 12 bases aligning to TRBD2. Germline values: CDR1 LNHDA, CDR2 SQIVND (reference sequence). This CDR3 comprises 16 residues. The V gene end was trimmed by 4 bases and the J gene end by 4 bases; junction bases not matched to a gene: 8. This CDR3 is CASSTWSTSGRYEQYF. The CDR3 DNA sequence: TGTGCCAGTAGTACGTGGAGCACTAGCGGGAGGTACGAGCAGTACTTC.

A single count supports this clone. The chain has TRBV19 and TRBJ2-1; 9 nucleotides agree with TRBD1. CDR1 and CDR2 from the germline V gene are LNHDA and SQIVND (reference sequence). Germline trimming cut 6 bases from V and 8 bases from J; bases unmatched to any gene: 11. The CDR3 is 15 amino acids. The CDR3 DNA reads as TGTGCCAGTAGGATACAGGGGGCGCGAGGGGATGAGCAGTTCTTC. Translation gives CASRIQGARGDEQFF.